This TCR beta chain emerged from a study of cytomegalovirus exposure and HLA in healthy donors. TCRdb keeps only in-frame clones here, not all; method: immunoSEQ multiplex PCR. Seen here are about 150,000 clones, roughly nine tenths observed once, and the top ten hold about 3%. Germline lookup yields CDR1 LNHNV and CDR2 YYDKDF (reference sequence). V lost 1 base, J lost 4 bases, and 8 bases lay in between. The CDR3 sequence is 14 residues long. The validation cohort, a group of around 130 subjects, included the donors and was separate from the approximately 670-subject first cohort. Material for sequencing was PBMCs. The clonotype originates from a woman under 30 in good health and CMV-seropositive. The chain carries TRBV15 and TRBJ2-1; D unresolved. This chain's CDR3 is CATSRGPEYNEQFF. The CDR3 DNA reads TGTGCCACCAGCAGAGGGCCCGAATACAATGAGCAGTTCTTC.